Listed below are T cell receptor beta chains from one sample, sequenced in a study of beta chain features in type 1 diabetes. Some clones are missing from TCRdb's copy, which holds only in-frame ones; the method was immunoSEQ multiplex PCR. The repertoire holds about 350,000 clones, with roughly a fifth as singletons. Sequenced: naive CD4+ T cells from blood. All receptors come from a woman younger than 35 in good health. The CDR3 runs from the conserved cysteine through the conserved F or W. The D gene is left open where the match is weak. Clone size, where shown, is once, few, many, or a class for clones that have expanded.

D gene,clone size,CDR3 length,J gene,V gene,CDR3 DNA,CDR3 protein
NA,NA,13,TRBJ1-3,TRBV30,TGTGCCTGGAGTCCTAAGACTGGAAACACCATATATTTT,CAWSPKTGNTIYF
NA,few,14,TRBJ2-3,TRBV7-2,TGTGCCAGCAGCTTAGGGGCCATGGTAGATACGCAGTATTTT,CASSLGAMVDTQYF
NA,few,17,TRBJ2-5,TRBV7-2,TGTGCCAGCAGCTGGAGAGGGGCTGGGCTAGCGAAAGAGACCCAGTACTTC,CASSWRGAGLAKETQYF
TRBD2,few,14,TRBJ2-5,TRBV5-4,TGTGCCAGCAGCTTTCCCGGGAGGACGGAGACCCAGTACTTC,CASSFPGRTETQYF
NA,few,16,TRBJ2-1,TRBV7-9,TGTGCCAGCAGCTTAGCCCTAGCGCCTCCCTACAATGAGCAGTTCTTC,CASSLALAPPYNEQFF
TRBD1,few,13,TRBJ2-5,TRBV30,TGTGCCTGGAGCGGGACAGGGGAAGAGACCCAGTACTTC,CAWSGTGEETQYF
TRBD2,NA,14,TRBJ2-7,TRBV15,TGTGCCACCAGCAGGACTAGCGGCTCCTACGAGCAGTACTTC,CATSRTSGSYEQYF
TRBD1,few,15,TRBJ2-3,TRBV29-1,TGCAGCGTTGAAGCGACAGGGGCTCCCACAGATACGCAGTATTTT,CSVEATGAPTDTQYF
TRBD2,once,15,TRBJ2-1,TRBV5-1,TGCGCCAGCAGCTCTGGACTAGCGGGAGGCAATGAGCAGTTCTTC,CASSSGLAGGNEQFF
TRBD1,few,13,TRBJ1-5,TRBV30,TGTGCCTGGAGCAACAGGGGGCTTCAGCCCCAGCATTTT,CAWSNRGLQPQHF
NA,few,16,TRBJ2-1,TRBV12-5,TGTGCTAGCCAATTAACCACAGGGCCCGCCACGAATGAGCAGTTCTTC,CASQLTTGPATNEQFF
TRBD2,few,14,TRBJ2-5,TRBV5-1,TGCGCCAGCACCCGGACTAGCGGACAAGAGACCCAGTACTTC,CASTRTSGQETQYF
TRBD1,few,16,TRBJ2-5,TRBV25-1,TGTGCCAGCAGTGAACCATCCAGGGGGTCCGGAGAGACCCAGTACTTC,CASSEPSRGSGETQYF
TRBD2,few,14,TRBJ2-3,TRBV6-1,TGTGCCACCTTACAAGCGGGGCCCACAGATACGCAGTATTTT,CATLQAGPTDTQYF